This passage covers 14 T cell receptor beta chains from one sample sequenced in a study of vaccination effects on CD4 cells after COVID-19 (dated by TCRdb to between 2022 and 2023). In the ViraFEST assay, PBMC were stimulated with viral peptide pools, and TCR sequencing was then used to find antigen-specific CD4+ T cell clonotypes based on their expansion. After about 10 days of culture, CD4+ T cells were isolated with the EasySep CD4+ T cell isolation kit. PCR-confirmed SARS-CoV-2 infection had occurred in convalescent patients between March and December 2020, before the Alpha, Beta and Delta variants emerged in the United States. Libraries were constructed by the immunoSEQ multiplex PCR assay. As stored in TCRdb, this immuneACCESS dataset retains in-frame rearrangements with V and J assigned. A fraction of the clones does not appear; measured against another copy, unresolved V genes explain less than half of the discrepancy, and the remainder lacks a known reason. This sample has tens of thousands of clones in its table, and around 73% of those were observed once. Roughly 30% of the sample rests with the top ten.

The antigens of these receptors remain unknown. The sequencing here drew on CD4+ T cells from PBMCs cultured with a peptide pool, taken before COVID-19 vaccination. The receptor set was obtained from a human donor who had a prior SARS-CoV-2 infection.

The CDR3 region has the DNA TGTGCCAGCAGCCGATGGACAGGGGGCAGCGATGAGCAGTTCTTC. It encodes CASSRWTGGSDEQFF. V gene TRBV6-6 combines with J gene TRBJ2-1, with TRBD1 matching 11 bases. With V trimmed by 6 bases and J by 8 bases, 9 bases remained unmatched. Germline lookup yields CDR1 MNHNY and CDR2 SVGAGI (reference sequence). This CDR3 comprises 15 residues.

This chain joins TRBV4-1 and TRBJ2-2; D is undetermined. The CDR3 has 13 amino acids. Germline V gene sequence: CDR1 MGHRA, CDR2 YSYEKL. V was trimmed by 4 bases and J by 1 base, leaving 4 bases between them. The CDR3: CASSRLNTGELFF. CDR3 DNA sequence: TGCGCCAGCAGCCGACTGAACACCGGGGAGCTGTTTTTT.

The chain joins TRBV6-5 to TRBJ1-4; a weak D match, TRBD1 (5 bases). This CDR3 is 13 amino acids long. The germline CDR1 and CDR2 sequences are MNHEY and SVGAGI. Deletions cut 2 bases from V and 6 bases from J, with 7 bases between. CDR3 protein: CASSYRGYEKLFF. In DNA, the CDR3 is TGTGCCAGCAGTTACCGGGGCTATGAAAAACTGTTTTTT.

This clone was recorded a few times. The rearrangement links TRBV7-8 to TRBJ2-7; D gene ambiguous. V was cut by 4 bases and J by 3 bases, with 10 bases left in between. Germline assignment: CDR1 SGHVS and CDR2 FQNEAQ. This CDR3 comprises 13 residues. The CDR3: CASSSPWNYEQYF. Written as DNA, the CDR3 is TGTGCCAGCAGCTCCCCATGGAACTACGAGCAGTACTTC.

This clone is a singleton in its sample. V and J are TRBV11-3 and TRBJ2-1; weak D call: TRBD1 (5 bases). There are 15 residues in the CDR3. V lost 5 bases to trimming and J lost 4 bases, with 15 bases between them. CDR1 and CDR2 (germline): SGHNT, YENEEA. For the CDR3, the DNA is TGTGCCAGCAGCGCCGGACAACCCCCTTACAATGAGCAGTTCTTC. It is translated as CASSAGQPPYNEQFF.

The chain combines TRBV5-5 with TRBJ2-1; TRBD1 matches 11 bases. This CDR3 has 17 amino acids. CDR1 and CDR2 from the germline V gene are SGHKS and YYEKEE (reference sequence). The trim removed 4 bases at V and 2 bases at J, leaving 8 bases unmatched. The CDR3: CASSPGTGGYTYNEQFF. DNA of the CDR3: TGTGCCAGCAGCCCCGGGACAGGGGGTTACACCTACAATGAGCAGTTCTTC.

This sequence joins TRBV7-6 and TRBJ2-1; 11 bases agree with TRBD2. The CDR3 sequence is 17 residues long. V was clipped by 2 bases and J by 8 bases; unmatched bases: 11. The V gene's germline CDR1 is SGHVS and CDR2 FNYEAQ. CDR3 region: CASSLPLAGDPGDEQFF. The CDR3 nucleotides are TGTGCCAGCAGCTTACCACTAGCGGGAGACCCGGGGGATGAGCAGTTCTTC.

This clone was detected only a few times. Other DNA sequences in this specimen translate into the identical CDR3. This chain uses TRBV5-1 with TRBJ2-5; possible D gene TRBD1, 6 bases. This CDR3 contains 14 residues. The germline gives CDR1 SGHRS, CDR2 YFSETQ. Trimming stripped 4 bases from V and 2 bases from J, with 12 bases between. The CDR3 region is CASSPTGFQETQYF. DNA of the CDR3: TGCGCCAGCAGCCCGACAGGCTTTCAAGAGACCCAGTACTTC.

The chain recombines TRBV5-4 with TRBJ2-1; 12 bases align to TRBD2. CDR1 and CDR2 from the germline V gene are SGHNT and YYREEE (reference sequence). V dropped 1 base and J dropped 9; count of bases not matched to a gene: 8. The CDR3 runs to 16 residues. CDR3 amino acids: CASSLLRTSGEGEQFF. CDR3 sequence (DNA): TGTGCCAGCAGCTTGTTACGGACTAGCGGGGAGGGTGAGCAGTTCTTC. The variable domain in full, completed from reference TRBV5-4 and TRBJ2-1, reads ETGVTQSPTHLIKTRGQQVTLRCSSQSGHNTVSWYQQALGQGPQFIFQYYREEENGRGNFPPRFSGLQFPNYSSELNVNALELDDSALYLCASSLLRTSGEGEQFFGPGTRLTVL.

The chain employs TRBV18 and TRBJ1-1; 10 nucleotides line up with TRBD1. This CDR3 region has 16 residues. The ends lost 3 bases at V and 0 bases at J; junction bases unmatched: 4. Germline lookup yields CDR1 KGHSH and CDR2 LQKENI. Here the CDR3 DNA reads TGTGCCAGCTCACCGTGGGACAGGGGACTGAACACTGAAGCTTTCTTT. Its translation is CASSPWDRGLNTEAFF.

V gene TRBV9 combines with J gene TRBJ2-2, with 9 bases identical to TRBD1. This CDR3 is 16 amino acids long. V dropped 2 bases and J dropped 4; count of bases not matched to a gene: 6. From germline, CDR1 is SGDLS and CDR2 YYNGEE. CDR3 residues: CASSVPGQGGTGELFF. The CDR3 DNA reads as TGTGCCAGCAGCGTTCCGGGACAGGGTGGCACCGGGGAGCTGTTTTTT.

The table lists this clone with a few counts. The CDR3 nucleotides read TGTGCCAGCAGCTTTACTCAAAAGGGCTACAATGAGCAGTTCTTC. Its translation: CASSFTQKGYNEQFF. The V gene is TRBV7-3, the J gene TRBJ2-1; D gene ambiguous. The CDR3 sequence is 15 residues long. V was shortened by 3 bases and J by 3 bases, with 12 bases between the two germline ends. Germline assignment: CDR1 SGHTA and CDR2 FQGTGA.

The chain uses TRBV6-4 and TRBJ2-5, with 11 positions matching TRBD2. This CDR3 has 17 amino acids. Trimming took 2 bases from V and 2 from J; bases not matched to a gene: 7. Germline lookup yields CDR1 MRHNA and CDR2 SNTAGT. The CDR3 loop reads CASSDPPIAGGQETQYF. In DNA, the CDR3 is TGTGCCAGCAGTGACCCACCTATAGCGGGAGGGCAAGAGACCCAGTACTTC.

The V gene is TRBV18, the J gene TRBJ2-3, with D unresolved. Germline V gene data show CDR1 as KGHSH and CDR2 as LQKENI. V shed 2 bases and J shed 2 bases, with 2 bases lying between them. This CDR3 region has 12 residues. The CDR3 reads CASSPSTDTQYF. CDR3 sequence (DNA): TGTGCCAGCTCACCATCCACAGATACGCAGTATTTT.